This passage covers 11 T cell receptor beta chains from one sample sequenced in a study of blood T cell repertoires in COVID-19. Sequencing used immunoSEQ multiplex PCR; TCRdb keeps in-frame clones, though not all of them. The sample lists over 200,000 clones; about nine tenths were seen once. Sequenced material: PBMCs or T cells enriched from blood (not recorded which). The receptor source for this set is a man in his thirties or forties who had recovered from COVID-19.

This sequence joins TRBV12-3 or TRBV12-4 and TRBJ1-1; tentative D call: TRBD1 (5 bases). Trimming took 7 bases from V and 5 from J, leaving 14 bases between them. The CDR3 consists of 13 residues. The CDR3 region is CASTAQGGTEAFF. The CDR3, as DNA: TGTGCCAGCACCGCCCAGGGAGGGACTGAAGCTTTCTTT.

The chain has TRBV5-1 and TRBJ1-1; D is perhaps TRBD1 (5 bases). This CDR3 region has 15 residues. V lost 2 bases, J lost 2 bases, and 13 bases lay in between. Germline CDR1 and CDR2: SGHRS and YFSETQ. CDR3 sequence: CASSFDGGINTEAFF. Here the CDR3 DNA reads TGCGCCAGCAGCTTCGACGGGGGAATAAACACTGAAGCTTTCTTT.

The chain links TRBV27 to TRBJ2-1, with a weak D call TRBD2 (6 bases). Germline V gene sequence: CDR1 MNHEY, CDR2 SMNVEV (reference sequence). V shed 5 bases and J shed 2 bases, with 13 bases lying between them. This CDR3 comprises 15 residues. The CDR3 spells CASSPAGGAYNEQFF. CDR3 coding DNA: TGTGCCAGCAGTCCCGCTGGCGGGGCCTACAATGAGCAGTTCTTC.

This rearrangement joins TRBV19 to TRBJ1-3; TRBD1 matches 7 bases. The CDR3 runs 14 residues. Germline loops: CDR1 LNHDA, CDR2 SQIVND (reference sequence). The junction had 5 bases not matched to a gene; V was cut back by 5 bases and J by 4 bases. CDR3 loop: CASSHGTEGNTIYF. CDR3 in DNA: TGTGCCAGTAGTCACGGGACAGAAGGAAACACCATATATTTT.

V is TRBV5-1 and J is TRBJ1-6; D is undetermined. The CDR3 contains 13 residues. With 0 bases removed from V and 8 bases from J, the gap between germline ends came to 6 bases. Germline CDR1 and CDR2: SGHRS and YFSETQ. CDR3 region: CASSLAPDSPLHF. The CDR3, as DNA: TGCGCCAGCAGCTTGGCCCCAGATTCACCCCTCCACTTT.

V usage is TRBV29-1 and J usage is TRBJ2-5; TRBD1 agrees at 7 bases. J lost 5 bases, V lost 7 bases, and 7 bases had no gene match. CDR3 length: 12 residues. Germline CDR1 is SQVTM and CDR2 is ANQGSEA. The CDR3 bases are TGCAGCGCCACGAGGGGGCTCGAGACCCAGTACTTC. As protein: CSATRGLETQYF.

The gene calls are TRBV9 and TRBJ2-7; 16 nucleotides match TRBD2. Trimming at V came to 0 bases and at J to 7 bases, leaving 7 bases not matched to a gene. The CDR3 contains 17 residues. The germline V gene encodes CDR1 SGDLS and CDR2 YYNGEE. CDR3 in amino acids: CASSVEGLAGGTWEQYF. As DNA, the CDR3 is TGTGCCAGCAGCGTAGAGGGACTAGCGGGAGGGACGTGGGAGCAGTACTTC.

This chain joins TRBV9 and TRBJ2-1; the match to TRBD2 covers 10 bases. Per germline, CDR1 SGDLS and CDR2 YYNGEE. V gave up 0 bases and J gave up 5 bases; unmatched junction bases: 5. The CDR3 length is 16 residues. The CDR3 region is CASSVAPSGSHNEQFF. DNA of the CDR3: TGTGCCAGCAGCGTAGCGCCTAGCGGGAGTCACAATGAGCAGTTCTTC.

J is TRBJ2-7 and V is TRBV6-1, with D possibly TRBD1 on 6 matching bases. V lost 3 bases and J lost 5, with 17 bases in between. The germline V gene has CDR1 MNHNS and CDR2 SASEGT. The CDR3 consists of 15 residues. CDR3 in DNA: TGTGCCAGCAGTGAGGACAGTGCCCTTGGGGACGAGCAGTACTTC. Its protein product is CASSEDSALGDEQYF.

This clone was found once. The gene calls are TRBV4-3 and TRBJ1-2; 7 nucleotides agree with TRBD1. The V gene's germline CDR1 is LGHNA and CDR2 YSLEER. The V gene end was trimmed by 0 bases and the J gene end by 1 base; junction bases not matched to a gene: 8. CDR3 size: 17 residues. The CDR3 DNA sequence: TGCGCCAGCAGCCAAGATCAGGGGACAGCGGTTAACTATGGCTACACCTTC. This gives the protein CASSQDQGTAVNYGYTF.

DNA of the CDR3: TGTGCCACCAGTGATTTTACTAGCGGGGGTTCCTACGAGCAGTACTTC. Amino acid sequence: CATSDFTSGGSYEQYF. The rearrangement joins TRBV24-1 to TRBJ2-7, with 11 bases fitting TRBD2. With V trimmed by 1 base and J by 1 base, 2 bases remained unmatched. There are 16 residues in the CDR3. Germline CDR1 and CDR2: KGHDR and SFDVKD.